One sample yielded the 22 T cell receptor beta chains listed below, sequenced in a study of cytomegalovirus exposure and HLA in healthy donors. The PCR employed 60 Vbeta primers together with 13 Jbeta primers. Some clones are missing from TCRdb's copy, which holds only in-frame ones; the method was immunoSEQ multiplex PCR. The table shows about 160,000 clones, with about three quarters occurring only once. The sample taken for sequencing was PBMCs. These receptors all stem from a young man in good health and CMV-seropositive.

The V gene is TRBV30, the J gene TRBJ1-3; tentatively, D is TRBD1 (5 bases). V was pared by 5 bases and J by 0 bases, with 11 bases between. Germline CDR1 and CDR2: GTSNPN and SVGIG (reference sequence). The CDR3 runs 14 residues. CDR3 coding DNA: TGTGCCTGGGGTACAGGTTCCTCTGGAAACACCATATATTTT. Translation: CAWGTGSSGNTIYF.

The V gene is TRBV7-2, the J gene TRBJ2-7; 11 bases fit TRBD1. CDR3 length equals 17 residues. V trimming: 1 base; J trimming: 5 bases; junction bases outside the gene matches: 10. Germline V lookup: CDR1 SGHTA, CDR2 FQGNSA. DNA for the CDR3: TGTGCCAGCAGCTTAGACGGGCGGACAGGGGGCAGGAACGAGCAGTACGTC. As protein: CASSLDGRTGGRNEQYV.

This sequence joins TRBV7-2 and TRBJ2-1; 7 nucleotides align to TRBD2. The CDR3 loop spans 17 amino acids. V shed 3 bases and J 8 bases; nucleotides not matched to a gene: 16. Germline V CDR1 and CDR2: SGHTA, FQGNSA. CDR3 amino acids: CASSFGAAGWGQHEQFF. Written as DNA, the CDR3 is TGTGCCAGCAGCTTTGGAGCAGCGGGATGGGGCCAGCATGAGCAGTTCTTC.

The V call is TRBV15, the J call TRBJ1-6, with a possible D match to TRBD1 (6 bases). CDR1 is LNHNV, CDR2 YYDKDF, per germline (reference sequence). The CDR3 extends over 14 amino acids. V dropped 5 bases and J dropped 4 bases, with 9 bases sitting between them. DNA for the CDR3: TGTGCCACCAGCGGAGGACAGTATAATTCACCCCTCCACTTT. Protein sequence: CATSGGQYNSPLHF.

The rearrangement links TRBV6-5 to TRBJ2-7, with 8 bases aligning to TRBD1. Germline CDR1 and CDR2: MNHEY and SVGAGI. Losses at the gene ends were 6 bases for V and 5 bases for J; bases not matched to a gene: 6. The CDR3 consists of 13 residues. The CDR3 sequence is CASRRQGSNEQYV. CDR3 sequence (DNA): TGTGCCAGCAGGAGACAGGGGTCCAACGAGCAGTACGTC.

The V gene is TRBV6-5, the J gene TRBJ2-2; 9 bases are a match to TRBD1. The CDR3 has 15 residues. Germline CDR1 is MNHEY and CDR2 is SVGAGI. Germline trimming cut 6 bases from V and 3 bases from J; bases unmatched to any gene: 5. CDR3 region: CASSITGGHTGELFF. The CDR3 nucleotides read TGTGCCAGCAGCATTACAGGGGGCCACACCGGGGAGCTGTTTTTT.

The chain is built from TRBV7-6 and TRBJ1-5, with a tentative D call TRBD1 (5 bases). Germline V gene data show CDR1 as SGHVS and CDR2 as FNYEAQ. The V end was cut by 1 base, the J end by 7 bases, with 14 bases between. CDR3 length equals 15 residues. As DNA, the CDR3 is TGTGCCAGCAGCTTAGACGACAGCCAGTGGCAGCCCCAGCATTTT. Translated: CASSLDDSQWQPQHF.

This clone turned up a few times. The rearrangement joins TRBV2 to TRBJ2-5; 8 bases line up with TRBD2. CDR1 and CDR2 from the germline V gene are SNHLY and FYNNEI. V was clipped by 1 base and J by 5 bases; unmatched bases: 3. This CDR3 has 14 residues. The CDR3 region is CASSEERESETQYF. The CDR3 DNA follows: TGTGCCAGCAGTGAAGAGCGGGAGTCCGAGACCCAGTACTTC.

The V gene is TRBV6-1, the J gene TRBJ1-6; maybe TRBD1 (6 bases). The CDR3 has 13 residues. V was shortened by 5 bases and J by 9 bases, with 11 bases between the two germline ends. Germline CDR1 reads MNHNS; CDR2 reads SASEGT. The CDR3 is CASSTGTASPLHF. In DNA form, the CDR3 reads TGTGCCAGCAGTACAGGGACCGCTTCACCCCTCCACTTT.

The chain combines TRBV7-8 with TRBJ2-1; 7 bases are a match to TRBD1. The germline V gene encodes CDR1 SGHVS and CDR2 FQNEAQ. V shed 1 base, J shed 3 bases, and the junction held 3 bases outside the gene matches. CDR3 length: 15 amino acids. This CDR3 reads CASSLGGQSYNEQFF. DNA of the CDR3: TGTGCCAGCAGCTTAGGGGGACAGAGCTACAATGAGCAGTTCTTC.

The chain is built from TRBV12-5 and TRBJ2-2, with D possibly matching TRBD1 (5 bases). The germline CDR1 and CDR2 sequences are LGHNT and FRNRAP. V was trimmed by 6 bases and J by 2 bases, leaving 10 bases between them. This CDR3 contains 14 residues. For the CDR3, the DNA is TGTGCTAGTGGCGTGGGGCCTAACACCGGGGAGCTGTTTTTT. It encodes CASGVGPNTGELFF.

J is TRBJ1-1 and V is TRBV25-1; D call uncertain. Germline V CDR1 and CDR2: MGHDK, SYGVNS. There are 14 residues in the CDR3. V gave up 5 bases and J gave up 1 base, with 11 bases separating them. CDR3 DNA: TGTGCCAGCAGTTCCCCGAGGGCGAACACTGAAGCTTTCTTT. This codes for CASSSPRANTEAFF.

The chain links TRBV18 to TRBJ1-5, with a weak D call TRBD1 (6 bases). V was trimmed by 2 bases and J by 0 bases, leaving 11 bases between them. Germline loops: CDR1 KGHSH, CDR2 LQKENI. The CDR3 totals 16 residues. The CDR3 loop is CASSPGRGNSNQPQHF. The CDR3 nucleotides read TGTGCCAGCTCACCAGGGAGGGGGAATAGCAATCAGCCCCAGCATTTT.

The CDR3 DNA reads as TGTGCCAGCAGCTTTAGGACAGGACGCGGGGCCAACGTCCTGACTTTC. Protein product: CASSFRTGRGANVLTF. The V and J genes are TRBV7-9 and TRBJ2-6; 7 bases line up with TRBD1. V shed 3 bases and J 4 bases; nucleotides not matched to a gene: 6. The CDR3 sequence is 16 residues long. Germline V gene sequence: CDR1 SEHNR, CDR2 FQNEAQ (reference sequence). Variable domain in full (rest from reference TRBV7-9 and TRBJ2-6): DTGVSQNPRHKITKRGQNVTFRCDPISEHNRLYWYRQTLGQGPEFLTYFQNEAQLEKSRLLSDRFSAERPKGSFSTLEIQRTEQGDSAMYLCASSFRTGRGANVLTFGAGSRLTVL.

V is TRBV28 and J is TRBJ1-5; 7 bases fit TRBD1. CDR1 and CDR2 from the germline V gene are MDHEN and SYDVKM. V lost 7 bases, J lost 8 bases, and 5 bases stayed unmatched. This CDR3 has 12 residues. DNA of the CDR3: TGTGCCAGCAAACGGGACAGTAAGCCCCAGCATTTT. It yields the protein CASKRDSKPQHF.

The chain is built from TRBV7-2 and TRBJ1-1, with 10 bases that match TRBD1. The CDR3 is made up of 14 amino acids. The germline CDR1 and CDR2 sequences are SGHTA and FQGNSA. V gave up 5 bases and J gave up 5 bases; unmatched junction bases: 5. In DNA, the CDR3 is TGTGCCAGCAGCCCGACAGGGGGCGAGACTGAAGCTTTCTTT. Translating it yields CASSPTGGETEAFF.

This clone was recorded only once. The J gene is TRBJ2-6, the V gene TRBV11-2; 7 bases are a match to TRBD2. Trimming at V came to 1 base and at J to 1 base, leaving 7 bases not matched to a gene. The CDR3 is made up of 18 amino acids. Germline CDR1 SGHAT, CDR2 FQNNGV. This CDR3 is CASSLGEGQGSGANVLTF. The CDR3 nucleotides read TGTGCCAGCAGCTTAGGGGAGGGGCAAGGATCTGGGGCCAACGTCCTGACTTTC.

The V call is TRBV7-2, the J call TRBJ2-2; 9 bases line up with TRBD1. CDR1 is SGHTA, CDR2 FQGNSA, per germline. The CDR3 loop spans 15 amino acids. Trimming cost V 5 bases and J 5 bases; bases outside gene matches: 6. As DNA, the CDR3 is TGTGCCAGCAGCAGACAGGGGGTGGGGACCGGGGAGCTGTTTTTT. Its protein product is CASSRQGVGTGELFF.

The chain recombines TRBV30 with TRBJ1-5, with 7 bases lining up with TRBD1. V lost 3 bases and J lost 2; bases outside the gene matches: 1. This CDR3 is built from 13 residues. Germline V gene sequence: CDR1 GTSNPN, CDR2 SVGIG (reference sequence). The CDR3 protein is CAWSTGGNQPQHF. CDR3 bases: TGTGCCTGGAGCACAGGGGGCAATCAGCCCCAGCATTTT.

The chain has TRBV18 and TRBJ1-1; TRBD1 aligns across 10 bases. The germline V gene has CDR1 KGHSH and CDR2 LQKENI. The junction had 6 bases not matched to a gene; V was cut back by 2 bases and J by 3 bases. CDR3 length: 16 residues. The CDR3 loop is CASSPSGTGVDTEAFF. The CDR3 coding sequence is TGTGCCAGCTCACCATCCGGGACAGGGGTGGACACTGAAGCTTTCTTT. Together with reference TRBV18 and TRBJ1-1, the CDR3 gives the full variable domain: NAGVMQNPRHLVRRRGQEARLRCSPMKGHSHVYWYRQLPEEGLKFMVYLQKENIIDESGMPKERFSAEFPKEGPSILRIQQVVRGDSAAYFCASSPSGTGVDTEAFFGQGTRLTVV.

The V and J genes are TRBV6-5 and TRBJ1-6; D is unclear. V was cut by 2 bases and J by 8 bases, with 13 bases left in between. The germline gives CDR1 MNHEY, CDR2 SVGAGI. The CDR3 contains 15 residues. CDR3 DNA: TGTGCCAGCAGTTACGTAGGGTCCGGGGATTCACCCCTCCACTTT. It encodes CASSYVGSGDSPLHF.

This chain connects TRBV27 to TRBJ2-1, with D possibly TRBD2 on 7 matching bases. V was shortened by 5 bases and J by 7 bases, with 15 bases between the two germline ends. The germline gives CDR1 MNHEY, CDR2 SMNVEV (reference sequence). The CDR3 length is 14 residues. CDR3 protein: CASSRREQGNEQFF. CDR3 DNA: TGTGCCAGCAGTAGGCGGGAGCAGGGGAATGAGCAGTTCTTC.